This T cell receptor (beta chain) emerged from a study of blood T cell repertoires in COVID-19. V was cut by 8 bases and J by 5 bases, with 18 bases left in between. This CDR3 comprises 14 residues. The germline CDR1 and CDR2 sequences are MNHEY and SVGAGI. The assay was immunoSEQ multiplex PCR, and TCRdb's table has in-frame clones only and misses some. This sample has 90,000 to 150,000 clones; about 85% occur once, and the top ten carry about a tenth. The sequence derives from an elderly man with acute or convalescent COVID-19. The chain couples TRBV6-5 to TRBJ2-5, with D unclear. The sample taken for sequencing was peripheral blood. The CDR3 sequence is CASCLAGAGETQYF. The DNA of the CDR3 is TGTGCCAGCTGTTTAGCTGGTGCTGGGGAGACCCAGTACTTC.